A selection of T cell receptor beta chains follows, all from one sample in a study of early T cells in non-severe SARS-CoV-2 infection. A single record per CDR3 protein comes from TCRdb applying MiXCR to the 5' RACE reads. The sample comprises nearly 45,000 distinct CDR3 sequences, roughly 10% of which are singletons, and around a fifth rests with the top ten. The sequenced sample was whole blood. The receptors derive from an adult who was a healthcare worker with PCR-confirmed SARS-CoV-2 infection or an uninfected control (not recorded which). Each CDR3 is given with its conserved first and last residue. Each record gives: CDR3 protein, CDR3 DNA, J gene, V gene, clone size, D gene. A D gene is named only where the DNA matches it firmly. Some rows mark clone size as missing; the rest say once, few, many or name a class of expanded clone.

CDR3 protein: CASSNTVTAKNIQYF
CDR3 DNA: TGTGCCAGCAGTAACACCGTAACAGCCAAAAACATTCAGTACTTC
J gene: TRBJ2-4
V gene: TRBV6-2/TRBV6-3
clone size: NA
D gene: NA

CDR3 protein: CASTDRVDYEQYF
CDR3 DNA: TGTGCCAGCACCGACAGGGTAGACTACGAGCAGTACTTC
J gene: TRBJ2-7
V gene: TRBV28
clone size: many
D gene: TRBD1

CDR3 protein: CASSQKGTRRYTDTQYF
CDR3 DNA: TGTGCCAGCAGCCAAAAGGGGACGCGCCGGTACACAGATACGCAGTATTTT
J gene: TRBJ2-3
V gene: TRBV3-1
clone size: NA
D gene: NA

CDR3 protein: CASSIKWPGATSYSNQPQHF
CDR3 DNA: TGTGCCAGTAGTATAAAATGGCCGGGAGCCACCTCCTATAGCAATCAGCCCCAGCATTTT
J gene: TRBJ1-5
V gene: TRBV19
clone size: many
D gene: NA

CDR3 protein: CAISEGYEQYF
CDR3 DNA: TGTGCCATCAGTGAGGGATACGAGCAGTACTTC
J gene: TRBJ2-7
V gene: TRBV10-3
clone size: few
D gene: NA

CDR3 protein: CASSDTGTGTSYEQYF
CDR3 DNA: TGTGCCAGCAGTGACACCGGGACAGGGACCTCCTACGAGCAGTACTTC
J gene: TRBJ2-7
V gene: TRBV25-1
clone size: few
D gene: TRBD1

CDR3 protein: CASSSSVYLADEQYF
CDR3 DNA: TGTGCCAGCAGCTCTAGCGTCTACCTTGCGGACGAGCAGTACTTC
J gene: TRBJ2-7
V gene: TRBV7-9
clone size: medium-sized
D gene: NA

CDR3 protein: CASSLSGGLRTDTQYF
CDR3 DNA: TGCGCCAGCAGCTTGTCCGGGGGACTCCGCACAGATACGCAGTATTTT
J gene: TRBJ2-3
V gene: TRBV5-1
clone size: many
D gene: NA

CDR3 protein: CSARGQGDFQPQHF
CDR3 DNA: TGCAGTGCCAGGGGACAGGGGGATTTTCAGCCCCAGCATTTT
J gene: TRBJ1-5
V gene: TRBV20-1
clone size: many
D gene: TRBD1

CDR3 protein: CASSQGLATAGELFF
CDR3 DNA: TGCGCCAGCAGCCAAGGACTAGCTACCGCCGGGGAGCTGTTTTTT
J gene: TRBJ2-2
V gene: TRBV4-3
clone size: NA
D gene: TRBD2

CDR3 protein: CASSLEGRGQVYGYTF
CDR3 DNA: TGTGCCAGCAGTTTAGAGGGCAGGGGGCAGGTCTATGGCTACACCTTC
J gene: TRBJ1-2
V gene: TRBV12-3/TRBV12-4
clone size: many
D gene: TRBD1

CDR3 protein: CASSRDSLNYGYTF
CDR3 DNA: TGTGCCAGCAGCCGCGACAGTCTCAACTATGGCTACACCTTC
J gene: TRBJ1-2
V gene: TRBV7-2
clone size: few
D gene: NA

CDR3 protein: CASSPRSRRDEEQFF
CDR3 DNA: TGTGCCAGCAGCCCCAGATCTAGGCGCGACGAGGAACAGTTCTTC
J gene: TRBJ2-1
V gene: TRBV4-2
clone size: many
D gene: NA

CDR3 protein: CASTGPGGNTIYF
CDR3 DNA: TGTGCCAGCACCGGGCCTGGTGGAAACACCATATATTTT
J gene: TRBJ1-3
V gene: TRBV2
clone size: NA
D gene: NA

CDR3 protein: CASSQDRGWRTGELFF
CDR3 DNA: TGCGCCAGCAGCCAAGATCGGGGGTGGCGGACCGGGGAGCTGTTTTTT
J gene: TRBJ2-2
V gene: TRBV4-3
clone size: many
D gene: NA

CDR3 protein: CASSPHQGGHGQPQHF
CDR3 DNA: TGTGCCAGCAGTCCGCATCAGGGGGGGCACGGTCAGCCCCAGCATTTT
J gene: TRBJ1-5
V gene: TRBV27
clone size: many
D gene: TRBD1

CDR3 protein: CASSRRILTDTQYF
CDR3 DNA: TGTGCCAGCAGCCGCCGTATCCTCACAGATACGCAGTATTTT
J gene: TRBJ2-3
V gene: TRBV28
clone size: many
D gene: NA

CDR3 protein: CASSIGDKQETQYF
CDR3 DNA: TGTGCCAGTAGTATCGGAGATAAACAAGAGACCCAGTACTTC
J gene: TRBJ2-5
V gene: TRBV19
clone size: many
D gene: NA

CDR3 protein: CASSQLAGVYNEQFF
CDR3 DNA: TGTGCCAGCAGCCAACTAGCGGGGGTCTACAATGAGCAGTTCTTC
J gene: TRBJ2-1
V gene: TRBV4-2
clone size: few
D gene: TRBD2

CDR3 protein: CASSQGGARNTIYF
CDR3 DNA: TGTGCCAGCAGCCAAGGAGGGGCCCGGAACACCATATATTTT
J gene: TRBJ1-3
V gene: TRBV3-1
clone size: many
D gene: NA

CDR3 protein: CASSRDGQGPEAFF
CDR3 DNA: TGTGCCAGCTCCCGGGACGGGCAGGGGCCAGAAGCTTTCTTT
J gene: TRBJ1-1
V gene: TRBV18
clone size: many
D gene: NA

CDR3 protein: CSGGTTEQFF
CDR3 DNA: TGCAGCGGCGGGACTACCGAGCAGTTCTTC
J gene: TRBJ2-1
V gene: TRBV29-1
clone size: many
D gene: TRBD2